The rows below give T cell receptor beta chains drawn from one sample of a study of blood T cell repertoires in COVID-19. Here immunoSEQ multiplex PCR was the method, and the copy in TCRdb shows in-frame clones only, minus some. The top ten clones hold 2.5% to 3.5% of a sample with around 270,000 clones, over 70% of them seen once. Sequenced input: PBMCs or T cells enriched from blood (not recorded which). The receptors stem from a woman aged 40 to 55 who had been exposed to COVID-19. The CDR3 runs from the conserved cysteine through the conserved F or W. The order of the fields is clone size, V gene, J gene, D gene, CDR3 DNA, CDR3 protein. The D gene is left open where the match is weak. Some rows mark clone size as missing; the rest say once, few, many or name a class of expanded clone.

size: .
V: TRBV2
J: TRBJ1-5
D: .
DNA: TGTGCCAGCGCGGTCGGTCACTTTAGCAATCAGCCCCAGCATTTT
CDR3: CASAVGHFSNQPQHF

size: .
V: TRBV5-1
J: TRBJ2-7
D: TRBD2
DNA: TGCGCCAGCAGCTACGGCGGGGGTGACGAGCAGTACTTC
CDR3: CASSYGGGDEQYF

size: once
V: TRBV5-1
J: TRBJ2-3
D: .
DNA: TGCGCCAGCAGCGTCGGAGCCCGCACAGATACGCAGTATTTT
CDR3: CASSVGARTDTQYF

size: .
V: TRBV24-1
J: TRBJ2-2
D: TRBD1
DNA: TGTGCCACCGGCAGCCTGACAGGGACCACCGGGGAGCTGTTTTTT
CDR3: CATGSLTGTTGELFF

size: once
V: TRBV7-9
J: TRBJ1-4
D: .
DNA: TGTGCCAGCAATCTAGGAGGGCTGAGTAATGAAAAACTGTTTTTT
CDR3: CASNLGGLSNEKLFF

size: .
V: TRBV24-1
J: TRBJ2-1
D: TRBD2
DNA: TGTGCCACCAGTGCCTGGGGCGGGAGCTCCTACAATGAGCAGTTCTTC
CDR3: CATSAWGGSSYNEQFF

size: .
V: TRBV30
J: TRBJ1-2
D: TRBD1
DNA: TGTGCCTGCCTGAGACGTGGTAGGGACAGATTAAACTATGGCTACACCTTC
CDR3: CACLRRGRDRLNYGYTF

size: .
V: TRBV19
J: TRBJ1-2
D: .
DNA: TGTGCCAGTAGTATCGGCGGCCAGGGCTATGGCTACACCTTC
CDR3: CASSIGGQGYGYTF

size: .
V: TRBV28
J: TRBJ1-2
D: TRBD1
DNA: TGTGCCAGCAAGGCACAGGGGGGTGGCTACACCTTC
CDR3: CASKAQGGGYTF

size: .
V: TRBV28
J: TRBJ2-3
D: TRBD2
DNA: TGTGCCAGCAGTTTCCAAGGAGCGGGAGGCACAGATACGCAGTATTTT
CDR3: CASSFQGAGGTDTQYF

size: .
V: TRBV9
J: TRBJ2-1
D: TRBD2
DNA: TGTGCCAGCAGCGGAACGTTGGCTAGCGGGAGGGGTGGGAAAAATGAGCAGTTCTTC
CDR3: CASSGTLASGRGGKNEQFF

size: .
V: TRBV7-3
J: TRBJ2-3
D: TRBD2
DNA: TGTGCCAGCAGCTTAGCGGGGGGGTCAGATACGCAGTATTTT
CDR3: CASSLAGGSDTQYF

size: .
V: TRBV21-1
J: TRBJ1-5
D: .
DNA: TGTGCCAGCAGCGGCCGGGACAAACTCAATCAGCCCCAGCATTTT
CDR3: CASSGRDKLNQPQHF

size: .
V: TRBV5-6
J: TRBJ2-2
D: .
DNA: TGTGCCAGCTATGGTGCTCATAGGGGGACGAACACCGGGGAGCTGTTTTTT
CDR3: CASYGAHRGTNTGELFF

size: .
V: TRBV6-5
J: TRBJ2-1
D: .
DNA: TGTGCCAGCGAGGGGAGGACGGGGAATGAGCAGTTCTTC
CDR3: CASEGRTGNEQFF

size: .
V: TRBV27
J: TRBJ2-6
D: .
DNA: TGTGCCAGCAGCCTTCTCTCTGGGGCCAACGTCCTGACTTTC
CDR3: CASSLLSGANVLTF

size: .
V: TRBV7-3
J: TRBJ2-1
D: TRBD1
DNA: TGTGCCAGCAGCTTCCCCGGGACAGCCGGCAATGAGCAGTTCTTC
CDR3: CASSFPGTAGNEQFF

size: few
V: TRBV5-8
J: TRBJ1-5
D: .
DNA: TGTGCCAGCAGCCCACAGGGATATAGCAATCAGCCCCAGCATTTT
CDR3: CASSPQGYSNQPQHF

size: .
V: TRBV18
J: TRBJ1-4
D: TRBD1
DNA: TGTGCCAGCTCACCGGACCGGGACAGTCGTGAAAAACTGTTTTTT
CDR3: CASSPDRDSREKLFF

size: once
V: TRBV7-2
J: TRBJ2-1
D: TRBD1
DNA: TGTGCCAGCAGCTACGGGACAGGGGACAATGAGCAGTTCTTC
CDR3: CASSYGTGDNEQFF

size: .
V: TRBV19
J: TRBJ2-5
D: TRBD1
DNA: TGTGCCAGTAGGCCGGGACAGCTGTACCAAGAGACCCAGTACTTC
CDR3: CASRPGQLYQETQYF

size: once
V: TRBV2
J: TRBJ2-7
D: TRBD1
DNA: TGTGCCAGCAGTACCGGGACAGGGAACGAGCAGTACTTC
CDR3: CASSTGTGNEQYF

size: once
V: TRBV14
J: TRBJ1-2
D: .
DNA: TGTGCCAGCAGCCAAGAACAGGGAAGCCTTGGCTACACCTTC
CDR3: CASSQEQGSLGYTF

size: .
V: TRBV19
J: TRBJ2-5
D: TRBD2
DNA: TGTGCCAGTAGTCAAAAGACTAGCGGGCGGGCCGGAGAGACCCAGTACTTC
CDR3: CASSQKTSGRAGETQYF

size: .
V: TRBV19
J: TRBJ1-1
D: TRBD1
DNA: TGTGCCAGTAGTGCGTCAGGGGGGCACACTGAAGCTTTCTTT
CDR3: CASSASGGHTEAFF

size: .
V: TRBV7-2
J: TRBJ1-2
D: .
DNA: TGTGCCAGCAGCTTAGGTGCGCAATATGGCTACACCTTC
CDR3: CASSLGAQYGYTF

size: .
V: TRBV4-3
J: TRBJ1-2
D: TRBD1
DNA: TGCGCCAGCAGCCAAGGACAGGGGGCGTATGGCTACACCTTC
CDR3: CASSQGQGAYGYTF

size: .
V: TRBV3-1/TRBV3-2
J: TRBJ1-2
D: .
DNA: TGTGCCAGCAGCCAAGGGGACAAAGCTAACTATGGCTACACCTTC
CDR3: CASSQGDKANYGYTF

size: .
V: TRBV28
J: TRBJ1-2
D: .
DNA: TGTGCCAGCCATCACAATCAATATGGCTACACCTTC
CDR3: CASHHNQYGYTF

size: .
V: TRBV7-8
J: TRBJ1-5
D: .
DNA: TGTGCCAGCAGCTTAACCCTCGCCTTAGTGAATCCCCAGCATTTT
CDR3: CASSLTLALVNPQHF

size: once
V: TRBV6-5
J: TRBJ1-5
D: .
DNA: TGTGCCAGCAGCCCCCGGGGCAATCAGCCCCAGCATTTT
CDR3: CASSPRGNQPQHF

size: once
V: TRBV4-2
J: TRBJ1-2
D: .
DNA: TGTGCCAGCAGCCAAGAACTGGCCGGACAGAACTATGGCTACACCTTC
CDR3: CASSQELAGQNYGYTF

size: .
V: TRBV6-6
J: TRBJ1-2
D: .
DNA: TGTGCCAGCAGTTACTCGAGGCACTATGGCTACACCTTC
CDR3: CASSYSRHYGYTF

size: .
V: TRBV6-1
J: TRBJ2-1
D: .
DNA: TGTGCCAGCAGTGAATATCGAGGGCATGAGCAGTTCTTC
CDR3: CASSEYRGHEQFF

size: once
V: TRBV15
J: TRBJ2-5
D: .
DNA: TGTGCCACCAGCCCGGGTATCCAAGAGACCCAGTACTTC
CDR3: CATSPGIQETQYF

size: .
V: TRBV4-1
J: TRBJ2-5
D: .
DNA: TGCGCCAGCAGCCTGACCCCGGAGCGCTCAGTGGAGACCCAGTACTTC
CDR3: CASSLTPERSVETQYF

size: .
V: TRBV5-1
J: TRBJ1-4
D: TRBD1
DNA: TGTGCCAGCAGCTTGGGTCGGACAGGGGGTCTGGAAAAACTGTTTTTT
CDR3: CASSLGRTGGLEKLFF

size: .
V: TRBV11-2
J: TRBJ1-1
D: .
DNA: TGTGCCAGCAGCTCCCTAACCACTGAAGCTTTCTTT
CDR3: CASSSLTTEAFF

size: .
V: TRBV7-9
J: TRBJ1-1
D: .
DNA: TGTGCCAGCAGCCGACCGGGACACCCGTCGAACACTGAAGCTTTCTTT
CDR3: CASSRPGHPSNTEAFF

size: .
V: TRBV19
J: TRBJ2-2
D: .
DNA: TGTGCCAGTAGTATAAGACGAGGGTCCGGGGAGCTGTTTTTT
CDR3: CASSIRRGSGELFF

size: .
V: TRBV7-9
J: TRBJ1-4
D: .
DNA: TGTGCCAGCATCAGGGGTAATGAAAAACTGTTTTTT
CDR3: CASIRGNEKLFF

size: .
V: TRBV5-1
J: TRBJ1-3
D: .
DNA: TGCGCCAGCACCGAACCCCCGGCGGGTAACACCATATATTTT
CDR3: CASTEPPAGNTIYF

size: .
V: TRBV30
J: TRBJ2-1
D: .
DNA: TGTGCCTGGAGTGTGGGAGCGGATGAGCAGTTCTTC
CDR3: CAWSVGADEQFF

size: .
V: TRBV5-4
J: TRBJ1-2
D: .
DNA: TGTGCCAGCAGCCCCTTTGAGAGTGGCTACACCTTC
CDR3: CASSPFESGYTF